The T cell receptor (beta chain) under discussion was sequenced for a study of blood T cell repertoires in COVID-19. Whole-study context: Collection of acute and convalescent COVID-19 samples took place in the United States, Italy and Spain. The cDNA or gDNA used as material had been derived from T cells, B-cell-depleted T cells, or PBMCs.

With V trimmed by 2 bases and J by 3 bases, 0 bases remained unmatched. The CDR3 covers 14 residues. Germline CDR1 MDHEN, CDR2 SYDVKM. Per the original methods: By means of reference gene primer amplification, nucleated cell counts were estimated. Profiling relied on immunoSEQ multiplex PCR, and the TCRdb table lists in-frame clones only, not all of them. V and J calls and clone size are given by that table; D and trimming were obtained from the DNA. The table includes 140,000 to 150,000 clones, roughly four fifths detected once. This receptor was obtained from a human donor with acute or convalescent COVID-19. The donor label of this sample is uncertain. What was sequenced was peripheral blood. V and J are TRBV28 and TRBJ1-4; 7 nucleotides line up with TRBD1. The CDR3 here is CASSLQGANEKLFF. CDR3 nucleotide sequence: TGTGCCAGCAGTTTACAGGGGGCTAATGAAAAACTGTTTTTT.